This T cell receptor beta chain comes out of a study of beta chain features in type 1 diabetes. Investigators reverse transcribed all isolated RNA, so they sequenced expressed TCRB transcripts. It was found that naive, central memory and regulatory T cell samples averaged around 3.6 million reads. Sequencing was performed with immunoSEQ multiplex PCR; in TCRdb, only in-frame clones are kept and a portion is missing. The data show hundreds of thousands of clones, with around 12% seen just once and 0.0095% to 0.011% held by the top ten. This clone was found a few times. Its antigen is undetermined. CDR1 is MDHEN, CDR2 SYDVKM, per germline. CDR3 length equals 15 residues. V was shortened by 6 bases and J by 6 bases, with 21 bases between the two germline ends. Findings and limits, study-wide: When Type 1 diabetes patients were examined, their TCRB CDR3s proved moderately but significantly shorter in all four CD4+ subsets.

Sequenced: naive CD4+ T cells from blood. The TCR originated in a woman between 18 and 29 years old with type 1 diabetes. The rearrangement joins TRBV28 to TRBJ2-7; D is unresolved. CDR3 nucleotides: TGTGCCAGCAGCCTACCATCAGAACTATTATCCGAGCAGTACTTC. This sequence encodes CASSLPSELLSEQYF.